Each of the 12 T cell receptor beta chains below was sequenced from the same sample in a study of CD8 T cells in ankylosing spondylitis. One entry per CDR3 protein results from TCRdb running MiXCR on the 5' RACE reads. Among about 66,000 distinct CDR3 sequences listed, around 6.4% were seen once. The sequenced material came from synovial fluid, either unsorted or a sorted T cell fraction (not recorded which). Receptors originate from a male donor with ankylosing spondylitis.

The rearrangement joins TRBV9 to TRBJ2-3, with unresolved D. Germline V gene lookup returns CDR1 SGDLS and CDR2 YYNGEE. The germline V and J ends were trimmed by 0 bases and 2 bases, with 4 bases remaining between them. The CDR3 totals 13 residues. The CDR3 loop is CASSVAPTDTQYF. The CDR3 DNA follows: TGTGCCAGCAGCGTAGCGCCCACAGATACGCAGTATTTT.

This clonotype was detected only a few times. The genes are TRBV7-3 and TRBJ2-2, with 7 bases matching TRBD2. The germline V gene has CDR1 SGHTA and CDR2 FQGTGA. The CDR3 loop spans 16 amino acids. After removal of 3 bases from V and 1 base from J, the junction contained 5 bases not matched to a gene. CDR3 nucleotide sequence: TGTGCCAGCAGCTTGGTAATAGCGGGGAACACCGGGGAGCTGTTTTTT. Its translation is CASSLVIAGNTGELFF.

This clonotype was counted only a few times. J is TRBJ2-1 and V is TRBV9; D uncertain. Between the trimmed V and J ends, which lost 0 bases and 0 bases, there was a span of 7 bases. The CDR3 sequence is 15 residues long. Germline CDR1 SGDLS, CDR2 YYNGEE. The CDR3 region has the DNA TGTGCCAGCAGCGTAGCGCCGAACTCCTACAATGAGCAGTTCTTC. Its translation: CASSVAPNSYNEQFF.

As concerns this clonotype: One junction end disagrees with the germline gene, perhaps due to a read error. V gene TRBV28 combines with J gene TRBJ2-5; D possibly uses TRBD1 or TRBD2 (5 bases each). The length of the CDR3 is 15 residues. The germline V gene has CDR1 MDHEN and CDR2 SYDVKM. The CDR3, as DNA: TGTGCCAGCGGGACGCGGGTAGGACGAAGGGAGACCCTGTACTTC. The encoded protein is CASGTRVGRRETLYF. The full variable domain, with the rest looked up from reference TRBV28 and TRBJ2-5, is DVKVTQSSRYLVKRTGEKVFLECVQDMDHENMFWYRQDPGLGLRLIYFSYDVKMKEKGDIPEGYSVSREKKERFSLILESASTNQTSMYLCASGTRVGRRETLYFGPGTRLLVL.

This clonotype has just a few counts. The chain is built from TRBV6-6 and TRBJ2-7, with D tentatively TRBD1 (6 bases). The CDR3 totals 12 residues. Germline CDR1 and CDR2: MNHNY and SVGAGI (reference sequence). V shed 5 bases and J shed 4 bases, with 9 bases lying between them. The CDR3 sequence is CASSAQGYEQYF. The CDR3 bases are TGTGCCAGCAGTGCACAGGGTTACGAGCAGTACTTC.

This clonotype was found a few times. The rearrangement uses TRBV28 and TRBJ1-5, with no clear D. V was shortened by 7 bases and J by 2 bases, with 24 bases between the two germline ends. The length of the CDR3 is 18 residues. Germline V gene lookup returns CDR1 MDHEN and CDR2 SYDVKM. CDR3 in DNA: TGTGCCAGCAATAACGACCGGGAAAATGGGTTCGGCAATCAGCCCCAGCATTTT. Translating gives CASNNDRENGFGNQPQHF.

This chain uses TRBV30 with TRBJ1-6; 9 bases map to TRBD1. V shed 4 bases, J shed 5 bases, and the junction held 6 bases outside the gene matches. CDR1 is GTSNPN, CDR2 SVGIG, per germline (reference sequence). The CDR3 is 15 amino acids. This chain's CDR3 is CAWTLDRGNNSPLHF. Here the CDR3 DNA reads TGTGCCTGGACCTTGGACAGGGGAAATAATTCACCCCTCCACTTT.

At least ten counts were recorded for this clonotype. V gene TRBV6-2 or TRBV6-3 combines with J gene TRBJ1-1, with D perhaps matching TRBD1 (5 bases). The CDR3 runs to 11 residues. Per germline, CDR1 MNHEY and CDR2 SVGEGT. The V end was cut by 11 bases, the J end by 5 bases, with 12 bases between. CDR3 nucleotide sequence: TGTGCCTGCGTCCAGGGAACTGAAGCTTTCTTT. Translation: CACVQGTEAFF.

This clonotype has a count of ten or more. The rearrangement uses TRBV5-1 and TRBJ2-7; 7 bases agree with TRBD1. The length of the CDR3 is 14 residues. Per the germline V gene, CDR1 is SGHRS and CDR2 is YFSETQ. V lost 2 bases, J lost 4 bases, and 6 bases stayed unmatched. CDR3 in amino acids: CASSLQGPPYEQYF. CDR3 DNA: TGCGCCAGCAGCTTACAGGGGCCGCCTTACGAGCAGTACTTC.

The chain joins TRBV28 to TRBJ2-1, with TRBD2 matching 10 bases. The CDR3 is 15 amino acids. Germline V lookup: CDR1 MDHEN, CDR2 SYDVKM. Unmatched junction bases numbered 12, after V lost 6 bases and J lost 10 bases. The CDR3 DNA is TGTGCCAGCAGGGTGGCGCTAGCGGGAGATTCAGAGCAGTTCTTC. This translates into CASRVALAGDSEQFF.

The V and J genes are TRBV6-1 and TRBJ2-3; 14 bases are a match to TRBD2. The CDR3 runs to 15 residues. After removal of 6 bases from V and 6 bases from J, the junction contained 5 bases not matched to a gene. The germline V gene encodes CDR1 MNHNS and CDR2 SASEGT. This CDR3 is CASRMTSGRGDTQYF. The CDR3 DNA reads TGTGCCAGCAGGATGACTAGCGGGAGGGGTGATACGCAGTATTTT.

This clonotype showed up many times. This chain joins TRBV5-1 and TRBJ1-1; 7 bases agree with TRBD1. CDR1 is SGHRS, CDR2 YFSETQ, per germline. There are 14 residues in the CDR3. J gave up 3 bases and V 4 bases, and 6 bases lay outside the gene matches. The DNA of the CDR3 is TGCGCCAGCAGCCCGGACAGGCGGTACACTGAAGCTTTCTTT. Protein: CASSPDRRYTEAFF.